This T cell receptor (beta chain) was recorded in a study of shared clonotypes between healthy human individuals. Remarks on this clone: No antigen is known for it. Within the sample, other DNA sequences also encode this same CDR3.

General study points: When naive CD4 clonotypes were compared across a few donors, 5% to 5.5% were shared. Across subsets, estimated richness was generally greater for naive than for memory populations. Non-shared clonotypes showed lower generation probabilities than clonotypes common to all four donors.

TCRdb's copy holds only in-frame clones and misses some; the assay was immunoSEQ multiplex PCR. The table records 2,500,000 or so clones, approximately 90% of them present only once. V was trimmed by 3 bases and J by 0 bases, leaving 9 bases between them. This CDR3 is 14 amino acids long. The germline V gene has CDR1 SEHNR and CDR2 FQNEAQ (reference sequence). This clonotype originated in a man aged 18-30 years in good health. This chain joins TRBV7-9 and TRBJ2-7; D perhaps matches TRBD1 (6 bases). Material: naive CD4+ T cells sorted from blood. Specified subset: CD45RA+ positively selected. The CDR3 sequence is CASSLTGSSYEQYF. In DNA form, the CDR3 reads TGTGCCAGCAGCTTGACAGGTAGCTCCTACGAGCAGTACTTC.